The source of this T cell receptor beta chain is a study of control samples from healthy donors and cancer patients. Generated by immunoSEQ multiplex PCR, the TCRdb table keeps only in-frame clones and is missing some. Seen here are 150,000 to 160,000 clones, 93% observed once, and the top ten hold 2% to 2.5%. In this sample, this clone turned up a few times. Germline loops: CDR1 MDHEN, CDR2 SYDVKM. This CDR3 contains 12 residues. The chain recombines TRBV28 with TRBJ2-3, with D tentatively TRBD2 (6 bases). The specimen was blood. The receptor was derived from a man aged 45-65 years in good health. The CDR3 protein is CAIGTPTDTQYF. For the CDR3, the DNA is TGTGCTATCGGGACTCCCACAGATACGCAGTATTTT.